The following is a T cell receptor beta chain sequence with its context. Its antigen remains undetermined. No qualities accompany the bases; no much larger clone lies one base away. The germline V gene (reference sequence) provides CDR1 LGHDT and CDR2 YNNKEL. The germline V and J ends show losses of 2 bases and 5 bases respectively, and no gene match explains 11 bases of the junction. The CDR3, cysteine through phenylalanine, is 17 amino acids long. The read is trimmed to its CDR3 DNA, 51 bases read in frame from base 1. The data are from a study of control samples from healthy donors and cancer patients (dated by TCRdb to between 2020 and 2021). Library generation was performed with the immunoSEQ multiplex PCR assay. TCRdb retrieved this table from immuneACCESS and kept in-frame rearrangements only. Not all clones are present; in checked studies, unresolved V genes account for under half, and no reason is known for the remainder. In this sample the table shows approximately 50,000 clones, around 87% of which occur a single time. The ten largest clones add up to over 12% of the sample.

The clonotype originates from a man aged 60-69 years with head and neck cancer. The rearrangement joined TRBV3-1 (or the pseudogene TRBV3-2) to TRBJ1-4, with 7 central nucleotides matching TRBD1. Material: PBMCs. The CDR3 region has the sequence CASSQFRDSRRNEKLFF. In nucleotides, the sequence is TGTGCCAGCAGCCAATTCCGGGACAGTAGAAGGAATGAAAAACTGTTTTTT.